A selection of T cell receptor beta chains follows, all from one sample in a study of T cells in Graves' hyperthyroidism and ophthalmopathy. One entry per CDR3 protein, called by TCRdb with MiXCR from the multiplex PCR reads. The sample shows more than 300,000 distinct CDR3 sequences, about 13% of them seen only once. The sequenced sample was blood. These receptors all come from a young woman with Graves' hyperthyroidism. Each CDR3 is given with its conserved first and last residue. The D gene is left open where the match is weak. Size values are once, few and many counts, or a class for expanded clones, and some rows have none.

D,size,V,J,DNA,CDR3
NA,NA,TRBV20-1,TRBJ1-3,TGCAGTGCTAGAGAAGCGGGGATATGGGGAAACACCATATATTTT,CSAREAGIWGNTIYF
NA,many,TRBV11-1,TRBJ2-1,TGTGCCAGCACGGACAGCGGCAGCTCCTACAATGAGCAGTTCTTC,CASTDSGSSYNEQFF
NA,many,TRBV3-1,TRBJ2-3,TGTGCCAGCAGCCAGACAGTCGGGCGGCCCACAGATACGCAGTATTTT,CASSQTVGRPTDTQYF
TRBD2,many,TRBV14,TRBJ2-3,TGTGCCAGCAGCCAACTTCTAGCGGGAGGCTCAGATACGCAGTATTTT,CASSQLLAGGSDTQYF
NA,NA,TRBV2,TRBJ2-6,TGTGCCAGCAGGGCTGACAACTCTGGGGCCAACGTCCTGACTTTC,CASRADNSGANVLTF
NA,NA,TRBV20-1,TRBJ1-5,TGCAGTGCTAGAGATGGATCGGGTTATAGCAATCAGCCCCAGCATTTT,CSARDGSGYSNQPQHF
NA,NA,TRBV7-9,TRBJ2-7,TGTGCCAGCAACGTCTCACAGGGATACGAGCAGTACTTC,CASNVSQGYEQYF
NA,many,TRBV4-1,TRBJ1-1,TGCGCCAGCAGCCAAGGGTACGCGCCGGGAACTGAAGCTTTCTTT,CASSQGYAPGTEAFF
NA,few,TRBV7-6,TRBJ1-6,TGTGCCAGCAGCCCCCAGTCCAGGCGAACGAATTCACCCCTCCACTTT,CASSPQSRRTNSPLHF
TRBD1,many,TRBV20-1,TRBJ1-1,TGCAGTGCCGACAGGGAAGGGGCCACGAATGAAGCTTTCTTT,CSADREGATNEAFF
TRBD1,many,TRBV10-3,TRBJ1-1,TGTGCCATCAGTGCCGGGACAGGGGTCACTGAAGCTTTCTTT,CAISAGTGVTEAFF
NA,few,TRBV4-3,TRBJ2-1,TGCGCCAGCAGCCAAGGGACAGGGCGGGGGAATGAGCAGTTCTTC,CASSQGTGRGNEQFF
NA,many,TRBV2,TRBJ2-1,TGTGCCAGCAGTGAAAATATGGGGGTCGCCTACAATGAGCAGTTCTTC,CASSENMGVAYNEQFF
NA,few,TRBV7-2,TRBJ1-2,TGTGCCAGCAGCTTAGCGCGTAGTTTTGTCTATGGCTACACCTTC,CASSLARSFVYGYTF
NA,many,TRBV24-1,TRBJ2-1,TGTGCCACCAAGTCGACAGCAAGCTCCTACAATGAGCAGTTCTTC,CATKSTASSYNEQFF
TRBD1,many,TRBV3-1,TRBJ1-5,TGTGCCAGCAGCCAAGGGACAGGGGGCAATCAGCCCCAGCATTTT,CASSQGTGGNQPQHF
NA,NA,TRBV27,TRBJ2-2,TGTGCCAGTAGCCTAGCGTATGGCGGGGAGCTGTTTTTT,CASSLAYGGELFF
NA,NA,TRBV7-8,TRBJ1-2,TGTGCCAGCAGCTTAGCTCCGGACAGATTTGGAGGCTACACCTTC,CASSLAPDRFGGYTF
TRBD2,many,TRBV20-1,TRBJ2-1,TGCAGTGCTAGACTAGCGGGGATAAACAATGAGCAGTTCTTC,CSARLAGINNEQFF
NA,many,TRBV29-1,TRBJ2-7,TGCAGCGTTGACTCCGATACCGATTACGAGCAGTACTTC,CSVDSDTDYEQYF
NA,many,TRBV2,TRBJ1-5,TGTGCCAGCAGTGAAGCGGCAGGAAGAAATCAGCCCCAGCATTTT,CASSEAAGRNQPQHF
NA,many,TRBV2,TRBJ1-1,TGTGCCAGCAGCGATCGCCTGGGCACTGAAGCTTTCTTT,CASSDRLGTEAFF
NA,once,TRBV25-1,TRBJ2-2,TGTGCCAGCAGTGATAACAGGTTTGACGGGGAGCTGTTTTTT,CASSDNRFDGELFF
TRBD2,many,TRBV11-3,TRBJ2-1,TGTGCCAGCAGCTCCCTGACTAGCGGGTCCCAGTTCTTC,CASSSLTSGSQFF
NA,few,TRBV7-9,TRBJ2-1,TGTGCCAGCGACCGGGACGGGGGCAAAAATGAGCAGTTCTTC,CASDRDGGKNEQFF
NA,once,TRBV5-1,TRBJ2-2,TGCGCCAGCAGCCATCAGGGCGTACGGAACACCGGGGAGCTGTTTTTT,CASSHQGVRNTGELFF
NA,many,TRBV7-2,TRBJ1-1,TGTGCCAGCAGCTTAGATGGCCAGGAGGACACTGAAGCTTTCTTT,CASSLDGQEDTEAFF
TRBD2,many,TRBV20-1,TRBJ2-5,TGCAGTGCTAACAACCCCGGGGGGGCCGCCGAGACCCAGTACTTC,CSANNPGGAAETQYF
NA,many,TRBV28,TRBJ1-1,TGTGCCAGCAGCCCTGAGGGGGTTTCTAACACTGAAGCTTTCTTT,CASSPEGVSNTEAFF
NA,NA,TRBV12-3/TRBV12-4,TRBJ2-7,TGTGCCAACAGTAGTCGGGACCCAATTTGGACTAGGGGGACCTACGAGCAGTACTTC,CANSSRDPIWTRGTYEQYF
NA,many,TRBV7-9,TRBJ2-3,TGTGCCAGCAGATCCGAGGGGGGCACAGATACGCAGTATTTT,CASRSEGGTDTQYF
NA,NA,TRBV7-9,TRBJ2-7,TGTGCCACCGCCGAGACGGGGGCCTCCTACGAGCAGTACTTC,CATAETGASYEQYF
TRBD1,few,TRBV5-8,TRBJ1-6,TGTGCCAGCAGCTTGGGCGTGACAGGGAGTGAGGCCCTCCACTTT,CASSLGVTGSEALHF
NA,many,TRBV7-2,TRBJ2-1,TGTGCCAGCCGCCGGGTCACGAGCTCCTACAATGAGCAGTTCTTC,CASRRVTSSYNEQFF
NA,NA,TRBV28,TRBJ1-6,TGTGCCAGCAGTCCCCCGCGGGATTCACCCCTCCACTTT,CASSPPRDSPLHF
TRBD1,many,TRBV5-1,TRBJ2-3,TGCGCCAGCAGCTTGGAGGGTCTTGGGACAGGGGGTCGGACAGATACGCAGTATTTT,CASSLEGLGTGGRTDTQYF
TRBD2,many,TRBV12-3/TRBV12-4,TRBJ2-7,TGTGCCAGCAGTTTAAGGGGACTAGTCTACGAGCAGTACTTC,CASSLRGLVYEQYF
NA,NA,TRBV28,TRBJ2-5,TGTGCCAGCAGCCCGCCCAGGGCGAGGGAGACCCAGTACTTC,CASSPPRARETQYF
NA,many,TRBV20-1,TRBJ2-1,TGCAGTGCTAGAGATAAATGGCGGAGGGTACCCAATGAGCAGTTCTTC,CSARDKWRRVPNEQFF
NA,many,TRBV12-3/TRBV12-4,TRBJ2-5,TGTGCCAGCAGTTTAACCTCCGGGGGCTTACAAGAGACCCAGTACTTC,CASSLTSGGLQETQYF
NA,NA,TRBV4-1,TRBJ1-1,TGCGCCAGCAAGTTCGGGATTGAGAAGACTGAAGCTTTCTTT,CASKFGIEKTEAFF
TRBD2,NA,TRBV6-4,TRBJ2-7,TGTGCCAGCAGAGCGGGGGGGGCGGGTTACGAGCAGTACTTC,CASRAGGAGYEQYF
NA,NA,TRBV20-1,TRBJ1-4,TGCAGTGCTAGAGATGGAGGCTTTGAAAAACTGTTTTTT,CSARDGGFEKLFF
TRBD2,many,TRBV28,TRBJ2-3,TGTGCCAGCAGTGCGGGACTAGCGGGTCCCCCAGGGGATACGCAGTATTTT,CASSAGLAGPPGDTQYF
NA,many,TRBV28,TRBJ1-5,TGTGCCAGCGGGTGGAGCAATCAGCCCCAGCATTTT,CASGWSNQPQHF
TRBD1,many,TRBV20-1,TRBJ2-3,TGCAGTGCGCCCGACAGGGAAGGAACAGATACGCAGTATTTT,CSAPDREGTDTQYF
TRBD1,NA,TRBV6-1,TRBJ2-7,TGTGCCAGCAGTGGACGACAGGGACAGGCTCTTTACGAGCAGTACTTC,CASSGRQGQALYEQYF